These 16 T cell receptor beta chains came from one sample sequenced in a study of cytomegalovirus exposure and HLA in healthy donors. The PCR ran on 60 Vbeta and 13 Jbeta primers. Using immunoSEQ multiplex PCR, the repertoire was profiled, and TCRdb retains in-frame clones only, with some absent. Of around 140,000 clones in the sample, 70% to 90% were seen once. What was sequenced was PBMCs. These receptors came from a man between 35 and 55 years old in good health and CMV-seronegative.

This clone was counted between two and nine times. Different DNA sequences within this sample yield the same CDR3. The V and J genes are TRBV2 and TRBJ2-3, with 11 positions matching TRBD2. Germline CDR1 reads SNHLY; CDR2 reads FYNNEI. The CDR3 covers 15 residues. J gave up 6 bases and V 2 bases, and 4 bases lay outside the gene matches. CDR3 bases: TGTGCCAGCAGTGAACTAGCGGGAGGCGGGGATACGCAGTATTTT. It encodes CASSELAGGGDTQYF. Full variable domain (rest looked up from reference TRBV2 and TRBJ2-3): EPEVTQTPSHQVTQMGQEVILRCVPISNHLYFYWYRQILGQKVEFLVSFYNNEISEKSEIFDDQFSVERPDGSNFTLKIRSTKLEDSAMYFCASSELAGGGDTQYFGPGTRLTVL.

The chain combines TRBV11-2 with TRBJ1-2; 7 bases match TRBD1. The V gene's germline CDR1 is SGHAT and CDR2 FQNNGV. CDR3 length equals 14 residues. J gave up 6 bases and V 5 bases, and 9 bases lay outside the gene matches. CDR3 sequence: CASSRGGSWDGYTF. In DNA, the CDR3 is TGTGCCAGCAGCAGAGGGGGCAGTTGGGATGGCTACACCTTC.

J is TRBJ1-1 and V is TRBV9; 8 bases fit TRBD1. The CDR3 loop spans 15 amino acids. Trimming removed 4 bases from V and 4 bases from J; junction bases left unmatched: 9. The germline V gene encodes CDR1 SGDLS and CDR2 YYNGEE. The CDR3 reads CASSPVGQAGTEAFF. CDR3 bases: TGTGCCAGCAGCCCAGTGGGACAGGCGGGCACTGAAGCTTTCTTT.

The chain recombines TRBV27 with TRBJ2-3; perhaps TRBD2 as D (5 bases). The CDR3 loop spans 13 amino acids. V was pared by 1 base and J by 10 bases, with 12 bases between. CDR1 is MNHEY and CDR2 is SMNVEV in the germline V gene (reference sequence). In DNA form, the CDR3 reads TGTGCCAGCAGTTTATGGGCGGGCCGGGCGCAGTATTTT. Protein sequence: CASSLWAGRAQYF.

The chain has TRBV19 and TRBJ1-3; weak D call: TRBD1 (5 bases). Germline-derived CDR1 and CDR2 are LNHDA and SQIVND (reference sequence). V was shortened by 3 bases and J by 1 base, with 13 bases between the two germline ends. The CDR3 has 16 residues. The CDR3 nucleotides are TGTGCCAGTAGTATTATGGGACTGCCTTCTGGAAACACCATATATTTT. It codes for CASSIMGLPSGNTIYF.

There are a few counts of this clone. The chain is built from TRBV19 and TRBJ1-5; D is possibly TRBD1 (6 bases). Looked up from germline, CDR1 is LNHDA and CDR2 is SQIVND (reference sequence). Trimming removed 7 bases from V and 0 bases from J, with 16 bases in between. The CDR3 covers 16 residues. CDR3 protein: CASIPTGDFSNQPQHF. In DNA, the CDR3 is TGTGCCAGTATCCCGACAGGAGACTTTAGCAATCAGCCCCAGCATTTT. Full variable domain (outside the CDR3, taken from reference TRBV19 and TRBJ1-5): DGGITQSPKYLFRKEGQNVTLSCEQNLNHDAMYWYRQDPGQGLRLIYYSQIVNDFQKGDIAEGYSVSREKKESFPLTVTSAQKNPTAFYLCASIPTGDFSNQPQHFGDGTRLSIL.

V gene TRBV5-4 combines with J gene TRBJ2-3; D gene uncertain. Trimming pared 0 bases from V and 2 bases from J, leaving 10 bases between. The CDR3 has 15 amino acids. Germline CDR1 and CDR2: SGHNT and YYREEE (reference sequence). The CDR3 sequence is CASSLASLTTDTQYF. The CDR3 DNA reads TGTGCCAGCAGCTTGGCATCTCTAACCACAGATACGCAGTATTTT.

The chain has TRBV5-6 and TRBJ2-7; 11 nucleotides match TRBD2. CDR1 and CDR2 (germline): SGHDT, YYEEEE. Unmatched junction bases numbered 17, after V lost 5 bases and J lost 7 bases. This CDR3 spans 17 amino acids. The CDR3 protein is CASRAGTSGSSLGEQYF. The CDR3 region has the DNA TGTGCCAGCAGGGCTGGGACTAGCGGATCTAGCCTAGGGGAGCAGTACTTC.

The V call is TRBV27, the J call TRBJ2-7; TRBD2 aligns across 8 bases. V trimming: 6 bases; J trimming: 0 bases; junction bases outside the gene matches: 7. Germline V gene lookup returns CDR1 MNHEY and CDR2 SMNVEV (reference sequence). The CDR3 is made up of 15 amino acids. This CDR3 reads CASSTSGEGSYEQYF. The CDR3, as DNA: TGTGCCAGCAGCACTAGCGGAGAGGGCTCCTACGAGCAGTACTTC.

This clone was observed a few times. The J gene is TRBJ2-5, the V gene TRBV2, with 7 bases that match TRBD1. Germline V lookup: CDR1 SNHLY, CDR2 FYNNEI. The CDR3 length is 11 residues. V lost 1 base and J lost 11; bases outside the gene matches: 1. CDR3 region: CASSEVGQQYF. CDR3 coding DNA: TGTGCCAGCAGTGAAGTGGGACAGCAGTACTTC.

The CDR3 sequence is CSVGKGGTDTQYF. The CDR3 nucleotides read TGCAGCGTTGGGAAGGGGGGGACAGATACGCAGTATTTT. The chain links TRBV29-1 to TRBJ2-3, with D possibly being TRBD2 (7 bases). The CDR3 covers 13 residues. Trimming took 4 bases from V and 3 from J, leaving 11 bases between them. Germline CDR1 SQVTM, CDR2 ANQGSEA.

This clone is a singleton in its sample. The identical CDR3 is also encoded by other nucleotide sequences in the sample. The chain carries TRBV15 and TRBJ1-1; D uncertain. V was cut by 0 bases and J by 0 bases, with 20 bases left in between. Germline V gene data show CDR1 as LNHNV and CDR2 as YYDKDF (reference sequence). The CDR3 loop spans 19 amino acids. This CDR3 reads CATSRDELGLAALNTEAFF. The CDR3, as DNA: TGTGCCACCAGCAGAGATGAGCTCGGATTGGCGGCGTTGAACACTGAAGCTTTCTTT. The variable domain in full, completed from reference TRBV15 and TRBJ1-1, reads DAMVIQNPRYQVTQFGKPVTLSCSQTLNHNVMYWYQQKSSQAPKLLFHYYDKDFNNEADTPDNFQSRRPNTSFCFLDIRSPGLGDTAMYLCATSRDELGLAALNTEAFFGQGTRLTVV.

V gene TRBV6-1 combines with J gene TRBJ1-1; no reliable D call. The CDR3 contains 11 residues. Deletions cut 7 bases from V and 0 bases from J, with 3 bases between. In germline, CDR1 is MNHNS, CDR2 SASEGT. CDR3 amino acids: CASTMNTEAFF. CDR3 bases: TGTGCCAGCACTATGAACACTGAAGCTTTCTTT.

The V and J genes are TRBV6-5 and TRBJ1-3, with TRBD1 matching over 7 bases. V was pared by 4 bases and J by 2 bases, with 5 bases of the junction left unmatched. The CDR3 loop spans 15 amino acids. Germline CDR1 and CDR2: MNHEY and SVGAGI. The CDR3 loop is CASSSQGGAGNTIYF. The CDR3 DNA follows: TGTGCCAGCAGTTCGCAGGGGGGCGCTGGAAACACCATATATTTT.

The CDR3 region has the DNA TGTGCCAGCAGCGTAGGACCAGACAGGGACTACGAGCAGTACTTC. Its protein product is CASSVGPDRDYEQYF. The chain links TRBV9 to TRBJ2-7, with 7 bases fitting TRBD1. The V segment lost 0 bases and the J segment 3 bases; nucleotides outside the gene matches: 6. CDR1 is SGDLS and CDR2 is YYNGEE in the germline V gene. This CDR3 region has 15 residues.

The chain recombines TRBV6-6 with TRBJ1-1; D unresolved. Germline values: CDR1 MNHNY, CDR2 SVGAGI (reference sequence). The V gene lost 3 bases and the J gene lost 1 base, with 6 bases spanning the gap. The CDR3 has 13 amino acids. Here the CDR3 DNA reads TGTGCCAGCAGTTATTCCCAGAACACTGAAGCTTTCTTT. It yields the protein CASSYSQNTEAFF.